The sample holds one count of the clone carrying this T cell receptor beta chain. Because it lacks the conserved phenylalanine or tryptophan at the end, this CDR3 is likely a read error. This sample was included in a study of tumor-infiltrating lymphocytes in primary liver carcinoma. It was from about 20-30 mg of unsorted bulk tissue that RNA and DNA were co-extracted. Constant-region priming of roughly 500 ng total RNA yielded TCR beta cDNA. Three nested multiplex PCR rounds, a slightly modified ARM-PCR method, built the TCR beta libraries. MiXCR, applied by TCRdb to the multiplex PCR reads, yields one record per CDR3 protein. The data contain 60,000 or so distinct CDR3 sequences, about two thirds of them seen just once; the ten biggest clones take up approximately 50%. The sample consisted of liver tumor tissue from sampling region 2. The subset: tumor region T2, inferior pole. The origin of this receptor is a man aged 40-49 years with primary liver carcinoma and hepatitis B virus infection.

The DNA of the CDR3 is TGTGCCAGCAACCAAACCCCTGGCGGGGGGATAGAGACCCAGTACTCC. As protein: CASNQTPGGGIETQYS. This chain joins TRBV11-2 and TRBJ2-5, with 8 bases aligning to TRBD2. Trimming at V came to 7 bases and at J to 4 bases, leaving 14 bases not matched to a gene. Per the germline V gene, CDR1 is SGHAT and CDR2 is FQNNGV. The CDR3 runs 16 residues.